These 6 T cell receptor beta chains came from one sample sequenced in a study of T cells after yellow fever vaccination. TCRdb processed the 5' RACE reads anew with MiXCR; each CDR3 protein has one entry. The sample lists 200,000 to 250,000 distinct CDR3 sequences; roughly 3% were seen once. Sequenced material: CD4+ T cells sorted from PBMCs, taken 10 days after the yellow fever booster vaccination. All receptors come from a man younger than 35 who received the YFV17D yellow fever vaccine.

The sample holds a few counts of this clonotype. This sequence joins TRBV24-1 and TRBJ2-1; 8 bases align to TRBD1. Germline CDR1 is KGHDR and CDR2 is SFDVKD. This CDR3 contains 15 residues. Trimming cost V 5 bases and J 6 bases; bases outside gene matches: 8. CDR3 loop: CATSARTGWVNEQFF. The CDR3 bases are TGTGCCACCAGTGCAAGGACAGGGTGGGTCAATGAGCAGTTCTTC.

This clonotype was seen only a few times. The CDR3 protein is CASSLMGRNTEAFF. The CDR3 DNA is TGTGCCAGCAGCTTGATGGGCAGGAACACTGAAGCTTTCTTT. This rearrangement joins TRBV5-4 to TRBJ1-1; unclear D gene. Per germline, CDR1 SGHNT and CDR2 YYREEE (reference sequence). This CDR3 contains 14 residues. Trimming removed 1 base from V and 1 base from J, with 8 bases in between.

This clonotype was detected only a few times. The V gene is TRBV11-2, the J gene TRBJ2-3; 9 bases line up with TRBD2. CDR1 is SGHAT and CDR2 is FQNNGV in the germline V gene. The CDR3 totals 14 residues. V shed 2 bases and J 14 bases; nucleotides not matched to a gene: 11. The CDR3 nucleotides read TGTGCCAGCAGCTTAAGCGTAGCGGGAGACGCTCGGTATTTT. It is translated as CASSLSVAGDARYF.

At least ten counts were recorded for this clonotype. The DNA for the CDR3 is TGCAGTGCCCCTCGGTTGAGTAATCAGCCCCAGCATTTT. Its translation: CSAPRLSNQPQHF. The chain couples TRBV20-1 to TRBJ1-5; D ambiguous. The V gene's germline CDR1 is DFQATT and CDR2 SNEGSKA (reference sequence). V lost 6 bases, J lost 4 bases, and 13 bases lay in between. This CDR3 has 13 amino acids.

This chain uses TRBV2 with TRBJ2-5; 9 nucleotides agree with TRBD2. In germline, CDR1 is SNHLY, CDR2 FYNNEI. V lost 7 bases to trimming and J lost 7 bases; unmatched junction nucleotides: 7. This CDR3 region has 13 residues. The CDR3 sequence is CASTLAGEGTQYF. DNA of the CDR3: TGTGCCAGCACCTTAGCGGGGGAGGGGACCCAGTACTTC.

CDR3 nucleotides: TGTGCCAGCTCACCACCTTCGGGTCGGACAGATGGTAAAGGCTACACCTTC. It translates to CASSPPSGRTDGKGYTF. This chain joins TRBV18 and TRBJ1-2; D is perhaps TRBD1 (6 bases). The CDR3 is made up of 17 amino acids. Trimming cost V 0 bases and J 8 bases, with 22 bases left between them. Germline V gene lookup returns CDR1 KGHSH and CDR2 LQKENI.